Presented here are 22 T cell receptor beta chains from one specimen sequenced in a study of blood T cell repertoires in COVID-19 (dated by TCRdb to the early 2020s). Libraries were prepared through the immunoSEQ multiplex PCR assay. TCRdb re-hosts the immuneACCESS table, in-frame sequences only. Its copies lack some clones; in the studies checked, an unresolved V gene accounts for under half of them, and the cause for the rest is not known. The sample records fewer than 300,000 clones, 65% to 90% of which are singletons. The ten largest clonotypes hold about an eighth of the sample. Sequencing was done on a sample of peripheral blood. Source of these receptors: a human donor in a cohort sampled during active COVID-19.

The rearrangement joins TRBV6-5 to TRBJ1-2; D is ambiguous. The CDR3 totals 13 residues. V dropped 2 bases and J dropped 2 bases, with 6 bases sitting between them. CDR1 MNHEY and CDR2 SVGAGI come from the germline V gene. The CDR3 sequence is CASSYSVNYGYTF. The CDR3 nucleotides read TGTGCCAGCAGTTACAGCGTAAACTATGGCTACACCTTC.

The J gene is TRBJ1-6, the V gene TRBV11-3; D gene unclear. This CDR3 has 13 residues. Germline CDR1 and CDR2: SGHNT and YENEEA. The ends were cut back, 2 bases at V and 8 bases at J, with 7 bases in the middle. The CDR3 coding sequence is TGTGCCAGCAGCTTAAAGCGGTATTCACCCCTCCACTTT. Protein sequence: CASSLKRYSPLHF.

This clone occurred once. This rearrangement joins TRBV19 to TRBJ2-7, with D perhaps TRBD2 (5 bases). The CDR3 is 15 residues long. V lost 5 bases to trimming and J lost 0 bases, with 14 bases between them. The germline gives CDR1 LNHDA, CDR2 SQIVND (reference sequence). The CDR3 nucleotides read TGTGCCAGTAGTCCCCAATTTGGGAGCTCCTACGAGCAGTACTTC. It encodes CASSPQFGSSYEQYF. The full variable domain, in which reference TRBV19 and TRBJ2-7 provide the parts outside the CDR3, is DGGITQSPKYLFRKEGQNVTLSCEQNLNHDAMYWYRQDPGQGLRLIYYSQIVNDFQKGDIAEGYSVSREKKESFPLTVTSAQKNPTAFYLCASSPQFGSSYEQYFGPGTRLTVT.

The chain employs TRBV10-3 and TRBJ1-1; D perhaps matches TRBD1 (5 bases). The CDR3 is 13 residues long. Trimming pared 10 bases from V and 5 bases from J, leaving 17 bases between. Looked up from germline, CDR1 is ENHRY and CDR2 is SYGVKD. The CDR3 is CATTGRPETEAFF. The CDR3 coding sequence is TGTGCCACCACAGGTAGGCCTGAAACTGAAGCTTTCTTT.

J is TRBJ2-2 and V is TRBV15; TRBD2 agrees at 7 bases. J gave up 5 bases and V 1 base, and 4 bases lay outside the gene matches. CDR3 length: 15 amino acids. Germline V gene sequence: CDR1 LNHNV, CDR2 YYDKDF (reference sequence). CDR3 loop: CATSRGRERTGELFF. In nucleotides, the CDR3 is TGTGCCACCAGCAGAGGGCGGGAGAGGACCGGGGAGCTGTTTTTT.

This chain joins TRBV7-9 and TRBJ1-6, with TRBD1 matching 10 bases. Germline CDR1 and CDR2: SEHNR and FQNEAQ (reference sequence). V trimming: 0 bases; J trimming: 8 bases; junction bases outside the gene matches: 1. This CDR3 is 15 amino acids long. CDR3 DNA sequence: TGTGCCAGCAGCTTAGCCGGACAGGGGGATTCACCCCTCCACTTT. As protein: CASSLAGQGDSPLHF.

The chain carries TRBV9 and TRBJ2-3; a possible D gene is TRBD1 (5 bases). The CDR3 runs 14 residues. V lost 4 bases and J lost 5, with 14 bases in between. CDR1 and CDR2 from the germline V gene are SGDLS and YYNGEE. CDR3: CASSIDRRKDTQYF. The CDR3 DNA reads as TGTGCCAGCAGCATAGACAGAAGGAAAGATACGCAGTATTTT.

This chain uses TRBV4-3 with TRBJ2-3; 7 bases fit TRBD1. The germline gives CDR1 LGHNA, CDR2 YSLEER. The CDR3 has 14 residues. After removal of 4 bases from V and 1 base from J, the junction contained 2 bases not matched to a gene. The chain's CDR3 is CASSPDRGTDTQYF. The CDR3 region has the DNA TGCGCCAGCAGCCCCGACAGGGGCACAGATACGCAGTATTTT.

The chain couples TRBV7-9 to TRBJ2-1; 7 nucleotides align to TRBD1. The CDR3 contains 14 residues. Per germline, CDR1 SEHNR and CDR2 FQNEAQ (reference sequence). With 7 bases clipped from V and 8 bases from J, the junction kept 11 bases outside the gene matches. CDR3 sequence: CASNRGTASDEQFF. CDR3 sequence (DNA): TGTGCCAGCAATCGAGGGACAGCCAGCGATGAGCAGTTCTTC.

CDR3 bases: TGTGCCAGCAGCTTGGGGGCCCTATACACCGGGGAGCTGTTTTTT. Amino acids: CASSLGALYTGELFF. This sequence joins TRBV7-8 and TRBJ2-2; the D gene is possibly TRBD1 (6 bases). The CDR3 extends over 15 amino acids. The ends were cut back, 3 bases at V and 3 bases at J, with 11 bases in the middle. Germline V CDR1 and CDR2: SGHVS, FQNEAQ.

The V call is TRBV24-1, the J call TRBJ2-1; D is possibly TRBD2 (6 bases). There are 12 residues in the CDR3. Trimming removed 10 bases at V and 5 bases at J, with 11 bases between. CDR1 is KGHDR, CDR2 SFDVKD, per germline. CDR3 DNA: TGTGCCACGCAGGGACTTAACAATGAGCAGTTCTTC. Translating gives CATQGLNNEQFF.

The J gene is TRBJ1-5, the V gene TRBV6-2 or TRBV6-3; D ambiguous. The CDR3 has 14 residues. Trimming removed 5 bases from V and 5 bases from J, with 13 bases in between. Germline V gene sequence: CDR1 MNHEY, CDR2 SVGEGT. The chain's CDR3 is CASSPRLIDQPQHF. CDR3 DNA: TGTGCCAGCAGTCCCCGGTTAATCGATCAGCCCCAGCATTTT.

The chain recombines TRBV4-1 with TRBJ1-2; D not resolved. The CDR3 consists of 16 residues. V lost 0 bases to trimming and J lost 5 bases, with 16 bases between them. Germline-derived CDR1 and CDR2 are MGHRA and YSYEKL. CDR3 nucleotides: TGCGCCAGCAGCCAAGATACCGCGGGAAGAGGATATGGCTACACCTTC. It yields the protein CASSQDTAGRGYGYTF.

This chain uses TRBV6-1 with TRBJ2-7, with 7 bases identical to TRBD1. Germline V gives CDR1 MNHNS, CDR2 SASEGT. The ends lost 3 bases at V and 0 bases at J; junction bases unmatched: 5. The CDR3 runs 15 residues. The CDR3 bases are TGTGCCAGCAGTGATGTGGGACAGCTCTCCTACGAGCAGTACTTC. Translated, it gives CASSDVGQLSYEQYF.

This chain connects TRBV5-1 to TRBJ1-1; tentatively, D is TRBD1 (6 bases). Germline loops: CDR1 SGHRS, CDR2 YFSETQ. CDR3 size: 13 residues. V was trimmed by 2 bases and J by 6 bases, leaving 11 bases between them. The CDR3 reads CASSFRGWAEAFF. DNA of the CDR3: TGCGCCAGCAGCTTTAGGGGGTGGGCTGAAGCTTTCTTT.

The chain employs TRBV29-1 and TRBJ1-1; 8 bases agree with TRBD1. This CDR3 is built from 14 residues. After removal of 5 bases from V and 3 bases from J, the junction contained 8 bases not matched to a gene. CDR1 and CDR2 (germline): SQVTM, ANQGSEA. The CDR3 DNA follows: TGCAGCGTTACTCACAGGGGGTCGGACACTGAAGCTTTCTTT. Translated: CSVTHRGSDTEAFF.

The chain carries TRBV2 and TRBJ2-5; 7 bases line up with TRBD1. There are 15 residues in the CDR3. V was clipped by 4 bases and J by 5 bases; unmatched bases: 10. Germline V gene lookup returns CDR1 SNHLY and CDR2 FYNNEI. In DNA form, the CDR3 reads TGTGCCAGCAGTGGACAGGGCATGGGTAGTGAGACCCAGTACTTC. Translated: CASSGQGMGSETQYF.

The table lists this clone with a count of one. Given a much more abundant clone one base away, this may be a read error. The CDR3 bases are TGTGCCAGCAGTTTGGCAGGGAACTATGGCTACACCTTC. Its translation: CASSLAGNYGYTF. The gene calls are TRBV5-5 and TRBJ1-2, with a possible D match to TRBD1 (5 bases). CDR1 is SGHKS and CDR2 is YYEKEE in the germline V gene (reference sequence). This CDR3 is built from 13 residues.

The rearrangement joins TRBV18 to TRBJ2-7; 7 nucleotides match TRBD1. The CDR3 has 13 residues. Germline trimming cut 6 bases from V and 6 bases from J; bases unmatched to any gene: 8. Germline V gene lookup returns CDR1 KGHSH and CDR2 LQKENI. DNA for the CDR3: TGTGCCAGCTCCCCGGGACAGCACTTCGAGCAGTACTTC. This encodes CASSPGQHFEQYF.

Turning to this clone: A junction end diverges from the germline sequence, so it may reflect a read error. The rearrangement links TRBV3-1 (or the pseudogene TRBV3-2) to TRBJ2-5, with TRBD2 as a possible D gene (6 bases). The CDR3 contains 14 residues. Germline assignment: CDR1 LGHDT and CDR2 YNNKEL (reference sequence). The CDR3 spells CASRQEGLKETQYF. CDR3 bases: TGTGCCAGCAGGCAAGAAGGACTAAAAGAGACCCAGTACTTC.

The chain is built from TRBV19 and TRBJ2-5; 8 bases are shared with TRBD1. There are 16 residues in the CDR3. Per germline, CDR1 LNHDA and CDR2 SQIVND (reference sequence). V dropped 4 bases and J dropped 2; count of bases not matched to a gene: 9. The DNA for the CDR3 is TGTGCCAGTAGTAGAGGAGGGACAGGACTACAAGAGACCCAGTACTTC. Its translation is CASSRGGTGLQETQYF.

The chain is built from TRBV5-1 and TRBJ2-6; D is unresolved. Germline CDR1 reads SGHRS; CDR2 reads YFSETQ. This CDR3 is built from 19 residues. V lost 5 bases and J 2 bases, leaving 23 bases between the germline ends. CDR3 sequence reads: CASRLTALGFYAGANVLTF. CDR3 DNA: TGCGCCAGCAGATTGACCGCCCTAGGCTTTTATGCTGGGGCCAACGTCCTGACTTTC.